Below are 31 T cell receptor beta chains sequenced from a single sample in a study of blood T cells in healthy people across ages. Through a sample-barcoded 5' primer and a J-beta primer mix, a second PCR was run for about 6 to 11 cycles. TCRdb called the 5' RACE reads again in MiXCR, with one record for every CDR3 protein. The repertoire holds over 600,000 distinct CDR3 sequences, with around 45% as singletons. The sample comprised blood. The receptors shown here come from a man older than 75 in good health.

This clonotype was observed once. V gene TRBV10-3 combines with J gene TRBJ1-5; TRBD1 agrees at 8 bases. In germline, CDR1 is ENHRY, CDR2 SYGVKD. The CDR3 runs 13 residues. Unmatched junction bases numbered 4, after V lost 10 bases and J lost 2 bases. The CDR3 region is CATTGGGNQPQHF. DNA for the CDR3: TGTGCCACAACAGGGGGTGGCAATCAGCCCCAGCATTTT.

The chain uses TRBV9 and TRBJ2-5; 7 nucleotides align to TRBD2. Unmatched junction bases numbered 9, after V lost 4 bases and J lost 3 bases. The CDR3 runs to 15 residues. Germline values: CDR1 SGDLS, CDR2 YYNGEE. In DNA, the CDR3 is TGTGCCAGCAGCTTCTACGGGGGGTCGAAAGAGACCCAGTACTTC. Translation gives CASSFYGGSKETQYF.

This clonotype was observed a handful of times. CDR3 in amino acids: CAISEPDRGNTEAFF. The CDR3 DNA is TGTGCCATCAGTGAGCCGGACAGGGGGAACACTGAAGCTTTCTTT. The chain couples TRBV10-3 to TRBJ1-1; 9 bases map to TRBD1. The V segment lost 2 bases and the J segment 1 base; nucleotides outside the gene matches: 2. CDR1 and CDR2 (germline): ENHRY, SYGVKD. The CDR3 runs to 15 residues.

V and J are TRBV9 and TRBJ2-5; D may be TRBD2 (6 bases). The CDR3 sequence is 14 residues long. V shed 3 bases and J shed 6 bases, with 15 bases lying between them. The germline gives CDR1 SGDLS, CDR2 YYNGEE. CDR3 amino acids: CASSGLGGLKTQYF. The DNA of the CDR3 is TGTGCCAGCAGCGGACTTGGAGGGCTCAAGACCCAGTACTTC. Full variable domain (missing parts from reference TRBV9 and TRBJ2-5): DSGVTQTPKHLITATGQRVTLRCSPRSGDLSVYWYQQSLDQGLQFLIQYYNGEERAKGNILERFSAQQFPDLHSELNLSSLELGDSALYFCASSGLGGLKTQYFGPGTRLLVL.

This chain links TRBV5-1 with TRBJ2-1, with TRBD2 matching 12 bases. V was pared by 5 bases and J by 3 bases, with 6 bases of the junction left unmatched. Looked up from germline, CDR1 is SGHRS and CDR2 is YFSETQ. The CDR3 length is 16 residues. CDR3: CASSFLAGGDYNEQFF. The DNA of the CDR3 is TGCGCCAGCAGTTTTCTAGCGGGAGGGGACTACAATGAGCAGTTCTTC.

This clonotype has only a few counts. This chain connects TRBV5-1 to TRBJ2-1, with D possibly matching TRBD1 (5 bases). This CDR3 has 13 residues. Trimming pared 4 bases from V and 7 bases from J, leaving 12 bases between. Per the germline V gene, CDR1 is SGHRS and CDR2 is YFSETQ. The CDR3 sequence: CASSATALNEQFF. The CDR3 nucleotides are TGCGCCAGCAGCGCGACAGCATTGAATGAGCAGTTCTTC.

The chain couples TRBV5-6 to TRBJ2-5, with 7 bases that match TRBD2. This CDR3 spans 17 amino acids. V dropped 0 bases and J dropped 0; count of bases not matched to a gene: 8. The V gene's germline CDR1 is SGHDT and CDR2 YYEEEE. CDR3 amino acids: CASSLALQRGNQETQYF. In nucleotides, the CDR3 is TGTGCCAGCAGCTTGGCGCTTCAGCGGGGCAACCAAGAGACCCAGTACTTC.

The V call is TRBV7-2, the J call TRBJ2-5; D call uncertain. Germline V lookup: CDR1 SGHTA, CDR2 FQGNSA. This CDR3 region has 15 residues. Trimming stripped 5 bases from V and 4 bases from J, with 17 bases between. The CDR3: CASSPVPDPRETQYF. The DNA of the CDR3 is TGTGCCAGCAGCCCAGTTCCGGACCCGCGAGAGACCCAGTACTTC.

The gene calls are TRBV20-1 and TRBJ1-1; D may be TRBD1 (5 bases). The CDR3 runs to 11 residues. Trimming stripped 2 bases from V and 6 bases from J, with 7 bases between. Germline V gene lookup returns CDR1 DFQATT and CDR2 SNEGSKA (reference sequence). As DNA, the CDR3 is TGCAGTGCTAGAAGGGACCCTGAAGCTTTCTTT. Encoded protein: CSARRDPEAFF.

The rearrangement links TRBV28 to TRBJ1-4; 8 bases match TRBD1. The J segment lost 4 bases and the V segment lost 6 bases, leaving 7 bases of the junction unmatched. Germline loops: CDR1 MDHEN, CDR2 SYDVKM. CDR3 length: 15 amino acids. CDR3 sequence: CASRVGQGGNEKLFF. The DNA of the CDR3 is TGTGCCAGCAGGGTTGGACAGGGCGGTAATGAAAAACTGTTTTTT.

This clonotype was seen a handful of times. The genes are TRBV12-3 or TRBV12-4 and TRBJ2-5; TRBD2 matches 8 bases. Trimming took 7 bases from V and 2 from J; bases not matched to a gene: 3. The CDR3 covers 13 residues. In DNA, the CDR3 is TGTGCCAGCACGGGGGGGGAACAAGAGACCCAGTACTTC. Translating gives CASTGGEQETQYF.

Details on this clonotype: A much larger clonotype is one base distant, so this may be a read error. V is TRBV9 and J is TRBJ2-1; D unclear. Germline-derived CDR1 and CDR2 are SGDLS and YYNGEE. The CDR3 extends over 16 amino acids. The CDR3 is CASSPQLYSSYSEQFF. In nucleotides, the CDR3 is TGTGCCAGCAGCCCCCAACTCTACAGCTCCTACAGTGAGCAGTTCTTC. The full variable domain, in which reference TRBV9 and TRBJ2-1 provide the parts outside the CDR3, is DSGVTQTPKHLITATGQRVTLRCSPRSGDLSVYWYQQSLDQGLQFLIQYYNGEERAKGNILERFSAQQFPDLHSELNLSSLELGDSALYFCASSPQLYSSYSEQFFGPGTRLTVL.

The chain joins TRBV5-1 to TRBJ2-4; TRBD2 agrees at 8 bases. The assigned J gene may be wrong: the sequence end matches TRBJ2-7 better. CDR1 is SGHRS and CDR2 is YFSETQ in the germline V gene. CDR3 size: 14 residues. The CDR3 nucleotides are TGCGCCAGCAGTGACGGAGGGACTAGCTACGAGCAGTACTTC. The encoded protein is CASSDGGTSYEQYF.

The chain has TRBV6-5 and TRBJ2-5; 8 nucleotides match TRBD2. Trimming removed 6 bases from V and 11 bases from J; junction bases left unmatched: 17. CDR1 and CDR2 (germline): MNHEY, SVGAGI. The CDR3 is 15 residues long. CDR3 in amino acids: CASRRAGVGYNEQYF. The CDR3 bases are TGTGCCAGCAGGCGAGCGGGAGTGGGCTACAATGAGCAGTACTTC.

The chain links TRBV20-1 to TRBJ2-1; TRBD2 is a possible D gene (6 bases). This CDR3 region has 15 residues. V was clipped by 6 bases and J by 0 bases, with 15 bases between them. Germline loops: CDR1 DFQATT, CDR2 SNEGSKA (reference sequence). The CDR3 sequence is CSALISGSSYNEQFF. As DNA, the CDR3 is TGCAGTGCCCTTATCTCCGGGAGCTCCTACAATGAGCAGTTCTTC.

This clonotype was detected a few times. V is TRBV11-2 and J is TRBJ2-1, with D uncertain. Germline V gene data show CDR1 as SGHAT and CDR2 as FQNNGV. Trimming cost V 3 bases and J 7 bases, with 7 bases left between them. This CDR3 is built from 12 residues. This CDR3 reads CASSFGENEQFF. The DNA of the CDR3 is TGTGCCAGCAGCTTCGGAGAGAATGAGCAGTTCTTC.

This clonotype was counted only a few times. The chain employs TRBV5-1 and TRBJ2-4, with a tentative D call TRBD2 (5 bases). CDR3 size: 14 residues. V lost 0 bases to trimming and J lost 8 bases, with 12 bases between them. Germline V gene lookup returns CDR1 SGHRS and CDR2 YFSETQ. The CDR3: CASSLEISRDIQYF. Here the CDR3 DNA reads TGCGCCAGCAGCTTGGAGATCTCGAGGGACATTCAGTACTTC.

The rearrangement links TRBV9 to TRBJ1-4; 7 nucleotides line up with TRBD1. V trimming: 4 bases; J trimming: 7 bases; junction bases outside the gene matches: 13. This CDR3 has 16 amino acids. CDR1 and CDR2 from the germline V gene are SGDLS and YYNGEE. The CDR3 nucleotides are TGTGCCAGCAGCTCGACGCCGCGAGGGGGCCGTGAAAAACTGTTTTTT. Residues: CASSSTPRGGREKLFF.

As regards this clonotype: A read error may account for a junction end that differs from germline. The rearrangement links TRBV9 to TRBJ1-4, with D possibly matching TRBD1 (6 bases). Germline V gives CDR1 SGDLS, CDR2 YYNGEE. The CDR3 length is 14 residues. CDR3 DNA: TGTGCCGGCAGCGTAGGGGGGACTAATGAAAAACTGTTTTTT. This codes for CAGSVGGTNEKLFF.

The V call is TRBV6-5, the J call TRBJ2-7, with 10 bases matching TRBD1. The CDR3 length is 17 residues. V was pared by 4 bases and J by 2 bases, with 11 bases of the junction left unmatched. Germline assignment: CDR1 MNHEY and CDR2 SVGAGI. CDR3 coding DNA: TGTGCCAGCAGTTTAGGGTCGGGGACAGGGGAGACCTACGAGCAGTACTTC. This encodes CASSLGSGTGETYEQYF.

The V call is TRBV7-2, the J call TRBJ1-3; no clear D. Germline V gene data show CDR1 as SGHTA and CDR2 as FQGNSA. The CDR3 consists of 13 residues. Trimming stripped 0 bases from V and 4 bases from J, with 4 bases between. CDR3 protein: CASSLAFGNTIYF. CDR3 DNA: TGTGCCAGCAGCTTAGCGTTCGGAAACACCATATATTTT. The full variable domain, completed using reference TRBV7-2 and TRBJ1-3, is GAGVSQSPSNKVTEKGKDVELRCDPISGHTALYWYRQSLGQGLEFLIYFQGNSAPDKSGLPSDRFSAERTGGSVSTLTIQRTQQEDSAVYLCASSLAFGNTIYFGEGSWLTVV.

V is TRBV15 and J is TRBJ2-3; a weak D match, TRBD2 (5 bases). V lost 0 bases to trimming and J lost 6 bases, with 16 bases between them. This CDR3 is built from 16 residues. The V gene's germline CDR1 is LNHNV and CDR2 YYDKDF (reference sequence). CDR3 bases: TGTGCCACCAGCAGAGATGCGGTCCGGGGAGTGGATACGCAGTATTTT. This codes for CATSRDAVRGVDTQYF.

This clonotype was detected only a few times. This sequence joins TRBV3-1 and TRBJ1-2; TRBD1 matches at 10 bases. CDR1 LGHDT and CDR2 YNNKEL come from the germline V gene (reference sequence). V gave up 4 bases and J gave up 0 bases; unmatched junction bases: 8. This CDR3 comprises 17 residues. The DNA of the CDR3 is TGTGCCAGCAGCCTGAGGACAGGGGGACTGCCTAACTATGGCTACACCTTC. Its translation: CASSLRTGGLPNYGYTF. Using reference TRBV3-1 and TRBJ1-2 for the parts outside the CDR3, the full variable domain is DTAVSQTPKYLVTQMGNDKSIKCEQNLGHDTMYWYKQDSKKFLKIMFSYNNKELIINETVPNRFSPKSPDKAHLNLHINSLELGDSAVYFCASSLRTGGLPNYGYTFGSGTRLTVV.

Here the CDR3 reads CASRGPGLAGNEQFF. CDR3 DNA: TGTGCCAGCAGGGGACCGGGACTAGCGGGTAATGAGCAGTTCTTC. The V call is TRBV9, the J call TRBJ2-1, with TRBD2 matching over 12 bases. Losses at the gene ends were 5 bases for V and 7 bases for J; bases not matched to a gene: 7. The CDR3 is 15 amino acids. Per germline, CDR1 SGDLS and CDR2 YYNGEE.

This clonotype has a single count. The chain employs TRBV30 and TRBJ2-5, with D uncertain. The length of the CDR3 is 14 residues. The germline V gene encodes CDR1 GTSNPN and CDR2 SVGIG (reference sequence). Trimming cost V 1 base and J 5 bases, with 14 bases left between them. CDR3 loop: CAWSGGGDDETQYF. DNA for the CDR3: TGTGCCTGGAGTGGAGGCGGAGACGACGAGACCCAGTACTTC.

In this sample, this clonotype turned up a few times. CDR3 DNA: TGTGCCAGCAGCTTTTCCGCCATAGGGCAACACTCCTACGAGCAGTACTTC. It is translated as CASSFSAIGQHSYEQYF. The genes are TRBV7-8 and TRBJ2-7; no clear D gene. The germline V gene has CDR1 SGHVS and CDR2 FQNEAQ. The CDR3 has 17 amino acids. V was pared by 3 bases and J by 0 bases, with 18 bases between.

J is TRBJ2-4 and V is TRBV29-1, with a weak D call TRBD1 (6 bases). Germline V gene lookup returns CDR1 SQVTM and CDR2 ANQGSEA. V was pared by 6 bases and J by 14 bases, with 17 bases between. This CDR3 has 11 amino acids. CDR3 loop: CSVYRAPREYF. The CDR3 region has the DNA TGCAGCGTCTACAGGGCCCCCCGGGAGTACTTC.

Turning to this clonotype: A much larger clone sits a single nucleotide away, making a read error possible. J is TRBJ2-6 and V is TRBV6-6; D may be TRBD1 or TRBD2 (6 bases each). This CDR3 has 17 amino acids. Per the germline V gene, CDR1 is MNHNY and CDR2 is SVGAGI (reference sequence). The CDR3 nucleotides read TGTGCCAGCAGTAAGGAGGGGGGCGACTCTGGGGCCGACGTCCTGACTTTC. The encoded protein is CASSKEGGDSGADVLTF.

The CDR3 DNA follows: TGTGCCAGCAGCCCGGGACTAGCGGGAGTATCCCCGAACACCGGGGAGCTGTTTTTT. This codes for CASSPGLAGVSPNTGELFF. This chain connects TRBV14 to TRBJ2-2, with TRBD2 matching over 14 bases. This CDR3 has 19 residues. The germline V gene has CDR1 SGHDN and CDR2 FVKESK. Trimming cost V 4 bases and J 0 bases; bases outside gene matches: 7.

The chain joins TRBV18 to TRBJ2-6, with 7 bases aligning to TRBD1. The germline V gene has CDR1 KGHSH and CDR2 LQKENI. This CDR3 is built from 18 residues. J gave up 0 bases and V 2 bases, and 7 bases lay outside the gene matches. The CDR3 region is CASSPKGTASSGANVLTF. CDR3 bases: TGTGCCAGCTCACCAAAAGGGACAGCAAGCTCTGGGGCCAACGTCCTGACTTTC.

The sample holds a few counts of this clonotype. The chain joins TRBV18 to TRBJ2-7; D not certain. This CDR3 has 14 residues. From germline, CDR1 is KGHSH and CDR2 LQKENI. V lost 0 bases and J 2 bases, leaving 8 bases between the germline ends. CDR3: CASSPPGNPYEQYF. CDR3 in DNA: TGTGCCAGCTCACCACCAGGAAATCCCTACGAGCAGTACTTC.